These T cell receptor beta chains were read from a single sample in a study of beta chain features in type 1 diabetes. The assay was immunoSEQ multiplex PCR, and TCRdb's table has in-frame clones only and misses some. The repertoire holds some 640,000 clones, around an eighth seen once, with 0.03% to 0.04% in the top ten. The material sequenced was naive CD4+ T cells from blood. The receptor source for this set is a man aged 18 to 30 with type 1 diabetes. The CDR3 runs from the conserved cysteine through the conserved F or W.

>TRBJ1-2|14|TRBV7-9
CASSPWREPYGYTF
>TRBJ1-1|10|TRBV20-1
CSASKFEAFF
>TRBJ2-5|14|TRBV19
CASTMTSGEETQYF
>TRBJ2-7|14|TRBV2
CASSEGGHGYEQYF
>TRBJ2-1|16|TRBV10-1
CASSESRGSSYNEQFF
>TRBJ2-7|13|TRBV29-1
CSVRGTGSYEQYF
>TRBJ1-1|14|TRBV9
CASSPQGTGAKAFF
>TRBJ2-3|16|TRBV11-2
CASSFGTGGFTDTQYF
>TRBJ2-1|12|TRBV7-9
CASSLGRGEQFF
>TRBJ1-2|14|TRBV6-1
CASSEDGGLRGYTF
>TRBJ1-5|14|TRBV7-8
CASSSRTRNQPQHF
>TRBJ1-1|15|TRBV5-1
CASSWQGTMNTEAFF
>TRBJ2-7|17|TRBV7-6
CASSLYPGDTSSYEQYF
>TRBJ2-1|16|TRBV10-3
CAIRVDKSGGSNEQFF
>TRBJ2-2|15|TRBV5-1
CASSLEQGMTGELFF
>TRBJ1-5|15|TRBV7-2
CASSSFRGSNQPQHF
>TRBJ1-3|17|TRBV30
CAFRPRGTLLSGNTIYF
>TRBJ1-2|13|TRBV30
CAWRITGVYGYTF
>TRBJ1-2|13|TRBV7-9
CASSLLTNYGYTF
>TRBJ2-7|15|TRBV5-1
CASSLAQGPRDEQYF
>TRBJ2-1|12|TRBV29-1
CSGGLAGGEQFF
>TRBJ2-1|13|TRBV5-1
CASSFSERDEQFF
>TRBJ2-3|13|TRBV29-1
CSVGTAGTDTQYF